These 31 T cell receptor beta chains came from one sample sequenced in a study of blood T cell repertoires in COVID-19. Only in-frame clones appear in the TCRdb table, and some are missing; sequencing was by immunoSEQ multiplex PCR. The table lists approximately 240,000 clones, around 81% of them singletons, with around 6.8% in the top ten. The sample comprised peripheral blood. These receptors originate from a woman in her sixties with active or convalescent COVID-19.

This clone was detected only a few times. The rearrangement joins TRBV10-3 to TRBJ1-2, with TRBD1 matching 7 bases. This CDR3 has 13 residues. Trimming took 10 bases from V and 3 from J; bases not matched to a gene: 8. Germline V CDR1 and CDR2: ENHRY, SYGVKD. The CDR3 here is CATQQGNDYGYTF. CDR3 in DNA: TGTGCCACCCAACAGGGGAATGACTATGGCTACACCTTC.

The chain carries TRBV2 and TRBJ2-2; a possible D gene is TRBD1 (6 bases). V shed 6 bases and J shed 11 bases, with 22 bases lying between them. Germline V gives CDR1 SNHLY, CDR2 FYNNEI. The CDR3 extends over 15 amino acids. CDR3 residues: CASSPWGQGARELFF. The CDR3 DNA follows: TGTGCCAGCAGCCCTTGGGGGCAGGGCGCCAGAGAGCTGTTTTTT. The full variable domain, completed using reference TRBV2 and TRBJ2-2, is EPEVTQTPSHQVTQMGQEVILRCVPISNHLYFYWYRQILGQKVEFLVSFYNNEISEKSEIFDDQFSVERPDGSNFTLKIRSTKLEDSAMYFCASSPWGQGARELFFGEGSRLTVL.

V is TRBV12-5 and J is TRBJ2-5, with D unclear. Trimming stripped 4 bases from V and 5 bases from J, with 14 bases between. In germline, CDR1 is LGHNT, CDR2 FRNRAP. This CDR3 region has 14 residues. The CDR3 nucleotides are TGTGCTAGTGGTTCGTACACCCTCGGGGAGACCCAGTACTTC. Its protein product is CASGSYTLGETQYF.

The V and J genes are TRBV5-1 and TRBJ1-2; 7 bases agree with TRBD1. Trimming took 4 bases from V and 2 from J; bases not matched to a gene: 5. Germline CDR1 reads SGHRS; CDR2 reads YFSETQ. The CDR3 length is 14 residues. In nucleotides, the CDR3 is TGCGCCAGCAGCACGGACAGGACAAACTATGGCTACACCTTC. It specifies CASSTDRTNYGYTF.

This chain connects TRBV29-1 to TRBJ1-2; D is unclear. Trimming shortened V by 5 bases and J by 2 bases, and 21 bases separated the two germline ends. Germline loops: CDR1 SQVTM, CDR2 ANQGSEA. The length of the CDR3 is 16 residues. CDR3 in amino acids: CSVTEGGKWPNYGYTF. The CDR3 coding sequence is TGCAGCGTTACCGAGGGCGGAAAGTGGCCCAACTATGGCTACACCTTC. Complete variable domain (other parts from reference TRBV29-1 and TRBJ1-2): SAVISQKPSRDICQRGTSLTIQCQVDSQVTMMFWYRQQPGQSLTLIATANQGSEATYESGFVIDKFPISRPNLTFSTLTVSNMSPEDSSIYLCSVTEGGKWPNYGYTFGSGTRLTVV.

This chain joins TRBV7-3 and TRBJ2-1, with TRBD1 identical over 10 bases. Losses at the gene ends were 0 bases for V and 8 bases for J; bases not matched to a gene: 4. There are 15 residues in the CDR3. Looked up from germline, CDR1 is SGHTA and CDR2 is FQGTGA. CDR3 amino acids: CASSLTGTGVHEQFF. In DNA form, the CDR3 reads TGTGCCAGCAGCTTAACGGGGACAGGGGTTCATGAGCAGTTCTTC.

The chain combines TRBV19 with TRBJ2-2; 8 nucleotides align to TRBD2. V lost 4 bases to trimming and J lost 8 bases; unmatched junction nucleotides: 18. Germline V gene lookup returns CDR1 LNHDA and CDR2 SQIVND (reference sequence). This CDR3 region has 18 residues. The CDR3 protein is CASSRGVASGYRVGELFF. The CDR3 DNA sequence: TGTGCCAGTAGTAGGGGCGTCGCTAGCGGGTATCGGGTGGGGGAGCTGTTTTTT.

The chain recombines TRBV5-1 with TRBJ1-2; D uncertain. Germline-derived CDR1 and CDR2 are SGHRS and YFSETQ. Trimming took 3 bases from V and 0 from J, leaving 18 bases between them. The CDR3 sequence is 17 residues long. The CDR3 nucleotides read TGCGCCAGCAGCTCGGGTCTACCTGGATTATCTAACTATGGCTACACCTTC. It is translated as CASSSGLPGLSNYGYTF.

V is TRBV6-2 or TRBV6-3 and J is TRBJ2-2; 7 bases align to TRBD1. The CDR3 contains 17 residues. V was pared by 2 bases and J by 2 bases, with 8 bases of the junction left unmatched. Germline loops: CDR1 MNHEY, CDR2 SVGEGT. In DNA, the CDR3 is TGTGCCAGCAGTTACGACAGGGACCCCTTCAACACCGGGGAGCTGTTTTTT. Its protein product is CASSYDRDPFNTGELFF.

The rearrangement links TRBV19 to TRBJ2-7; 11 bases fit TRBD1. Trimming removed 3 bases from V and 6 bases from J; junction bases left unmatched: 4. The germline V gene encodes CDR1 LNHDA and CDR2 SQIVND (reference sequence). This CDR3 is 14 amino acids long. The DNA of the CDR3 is TGTGCCAGTAGTATTCGGACAGGGGGCCGCGAGCAGTACTTC. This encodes CASSIRTGGREQYF. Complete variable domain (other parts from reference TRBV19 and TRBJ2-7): DGGITQSPKYLFRKEGQNVTLSCEQNLNHDAMYWYRQDPGQGLRLIYYSQIVNDFQKGDIAEGYSVSREKKESFPLTVTSAQKNPTAFYLCASSIRTGGREQYFGPGTRLTVT.

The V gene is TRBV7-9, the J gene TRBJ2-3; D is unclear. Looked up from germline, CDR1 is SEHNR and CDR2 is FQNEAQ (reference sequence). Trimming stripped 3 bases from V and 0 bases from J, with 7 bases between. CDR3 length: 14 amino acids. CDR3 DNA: TGTGCCAGCAGCTTCTCGACTAGCACAGATACGCAGTATTTT. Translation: CASSFSTSTDTQYF.

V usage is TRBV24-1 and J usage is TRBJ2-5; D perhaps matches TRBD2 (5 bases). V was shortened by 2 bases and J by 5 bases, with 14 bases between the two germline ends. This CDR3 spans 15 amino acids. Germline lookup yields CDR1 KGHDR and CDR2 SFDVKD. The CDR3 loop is CATSDSPGPGETQYF. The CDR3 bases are TGTGCCACCAGTGATTCGCCGGGCCCGGGGGAGACCCAGTACTTC.

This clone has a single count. CDR3 nucleotides: TGTGCCAGCAGTTGGTCGGGAAAAAACACCGGGGAGCTGTTTTTT. Translating gives CASSWSGKNTGELFF. The rearrangement joins TRBV27 to TRBJ2-2; possibly TRBD2 for D (5 bases). The CDR3 contains 15 residues. Per the germline V gene, CDR1 is MNHEY and CDR2 is SMNVEV (reference sequence). V lost 4 bases, J lost 2 bases, and 11 bases lay in between.

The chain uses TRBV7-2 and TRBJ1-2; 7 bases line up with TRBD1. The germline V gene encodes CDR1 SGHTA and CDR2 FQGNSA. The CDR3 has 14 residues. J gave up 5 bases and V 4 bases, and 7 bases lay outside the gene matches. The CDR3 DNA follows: TGTGCCAGCAGCTCATCCGGGACAGCTTATGGCTACACCTTC. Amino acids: CASSSSGTAYGYTF.

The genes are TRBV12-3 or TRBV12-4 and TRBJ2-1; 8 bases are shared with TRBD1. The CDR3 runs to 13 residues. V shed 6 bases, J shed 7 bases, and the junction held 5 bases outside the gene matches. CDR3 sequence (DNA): TGTGCCAGCAGCCCGGACAGGGAGAATGAGCAGTTCTTC. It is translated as CASSPDRENEQFF.

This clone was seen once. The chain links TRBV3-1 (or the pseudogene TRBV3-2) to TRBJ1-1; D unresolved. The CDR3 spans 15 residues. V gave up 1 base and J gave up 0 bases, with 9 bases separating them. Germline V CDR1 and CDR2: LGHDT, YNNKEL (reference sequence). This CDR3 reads CASSQGGSLNTEAFF. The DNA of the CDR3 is TGTGCCAGCAGCCAAGGTGGCAGTTTGAACACTGAAGCTTTCTTT.

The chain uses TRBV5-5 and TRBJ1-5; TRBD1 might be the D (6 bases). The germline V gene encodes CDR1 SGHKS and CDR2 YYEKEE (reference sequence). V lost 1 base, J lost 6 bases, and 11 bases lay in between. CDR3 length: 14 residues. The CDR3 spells CASSLLQGSQPQHF. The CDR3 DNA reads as TGTGCCAGCAGCTTGCTCCAGGGGAGTCAGCCCCAGCATTTT.

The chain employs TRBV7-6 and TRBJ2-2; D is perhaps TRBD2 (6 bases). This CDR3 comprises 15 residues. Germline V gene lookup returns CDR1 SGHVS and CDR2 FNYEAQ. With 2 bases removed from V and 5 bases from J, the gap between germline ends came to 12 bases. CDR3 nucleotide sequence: TGTGCCAGCAGCTTATCCCAGGGAGGAACCGGGGAGCTGTTTTTT. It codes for CASSLSQGGTGELFF.

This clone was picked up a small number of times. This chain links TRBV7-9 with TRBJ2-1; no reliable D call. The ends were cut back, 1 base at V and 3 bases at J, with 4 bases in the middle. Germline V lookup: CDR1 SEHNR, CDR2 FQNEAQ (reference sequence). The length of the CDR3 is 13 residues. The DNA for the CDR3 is TGTGCCAGCAGCTTAGACTACTACAATGAGCAGTTCTTC. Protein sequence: CASSLDYYNEQFF.

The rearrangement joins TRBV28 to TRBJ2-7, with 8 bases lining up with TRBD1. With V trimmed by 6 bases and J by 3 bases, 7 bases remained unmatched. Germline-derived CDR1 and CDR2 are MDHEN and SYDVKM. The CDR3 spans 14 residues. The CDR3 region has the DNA TGTGCCAGCAGCCCTCCAGGGGGCCACTACGAGCAGTACGTC. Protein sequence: CASSPPGGHYEQYV.

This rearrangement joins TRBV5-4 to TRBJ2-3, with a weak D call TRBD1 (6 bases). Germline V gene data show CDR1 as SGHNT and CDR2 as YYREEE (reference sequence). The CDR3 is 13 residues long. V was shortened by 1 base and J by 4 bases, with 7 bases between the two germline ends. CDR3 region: CASSLQGPDTQYF. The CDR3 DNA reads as TGTGCCAGCAGCTTGCAGGGGCCAGATACGCAGTATTTT.

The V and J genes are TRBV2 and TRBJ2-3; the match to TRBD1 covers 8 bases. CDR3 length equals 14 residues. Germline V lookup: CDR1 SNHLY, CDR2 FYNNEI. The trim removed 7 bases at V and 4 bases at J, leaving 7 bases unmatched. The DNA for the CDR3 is TGTGCCAGCACCCTTAACAGGGGGGCAGATACGCAGTATTTT. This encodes CASTLNRGADTQYF.

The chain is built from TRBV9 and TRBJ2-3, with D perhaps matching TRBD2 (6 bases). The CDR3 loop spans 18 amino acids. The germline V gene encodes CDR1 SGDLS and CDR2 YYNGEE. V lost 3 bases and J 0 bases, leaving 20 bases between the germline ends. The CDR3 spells CASSEMGLGGISTDTQYF. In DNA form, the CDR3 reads TGTGCCAGCAGCGAGATGGGTTTGGGCGGGATTAGCACAGATACGCAGTATTTT.

In DNA, the CDR3 is TGTGCCAGCAGTTTATTTGAGGGGCCCCAGCATTTT. It codes for CASSLFEGPQHF. The chain combines TRBV12-3 or TRBV12-4 with TRBJ1-5, with D unclear. The CDR3 is made up of 12 amino acids. The ends were cut back, 2 bases at V and 9 bases at J, with 8 bases in the middle.

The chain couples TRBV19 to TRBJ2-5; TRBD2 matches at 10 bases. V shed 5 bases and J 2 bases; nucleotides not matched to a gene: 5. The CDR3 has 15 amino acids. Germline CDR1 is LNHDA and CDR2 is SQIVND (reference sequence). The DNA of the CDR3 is TGTGCCAGTAGTGCGAGAGCGGGGGGGCAAGAGACCCAGTACTTC. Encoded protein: CASSARAGGQETQYF.

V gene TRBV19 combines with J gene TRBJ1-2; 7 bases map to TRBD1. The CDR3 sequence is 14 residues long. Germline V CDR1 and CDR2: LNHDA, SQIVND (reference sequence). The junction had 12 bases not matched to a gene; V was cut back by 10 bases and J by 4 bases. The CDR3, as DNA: TGTGCCACCAAAAACGGTGGGACAGTCTATGGCTACACCTTC. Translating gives CATKNGGTVYGYTF.

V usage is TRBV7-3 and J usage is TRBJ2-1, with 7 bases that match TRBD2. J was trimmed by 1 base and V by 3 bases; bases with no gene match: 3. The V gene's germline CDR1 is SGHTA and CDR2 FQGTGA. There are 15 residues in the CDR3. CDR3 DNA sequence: TGTGCCAGCAGCTTGCGGCGGGGGTCCTACAATGAGCAGTTCTTC. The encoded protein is CASSLRRGSYNEQFF.

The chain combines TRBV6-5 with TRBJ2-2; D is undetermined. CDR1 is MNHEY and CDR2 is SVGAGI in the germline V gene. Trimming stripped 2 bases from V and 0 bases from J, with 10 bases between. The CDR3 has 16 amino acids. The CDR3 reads CASSYPLAANTGELFF. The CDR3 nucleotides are TGTGCCAGCAGTTACCCTCTCGCGGCGAACACCGGGGAGCTGTTTTTT.

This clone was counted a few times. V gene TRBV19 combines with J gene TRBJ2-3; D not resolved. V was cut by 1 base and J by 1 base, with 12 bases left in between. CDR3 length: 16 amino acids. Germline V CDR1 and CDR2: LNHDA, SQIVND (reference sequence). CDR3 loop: CASSIGRHSGTDTQYF. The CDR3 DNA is TGTGCCAGTAGTATAGGTCGACACTCCGGCACAGATACGCAGTATTTT.

The CDR3 nucleotides read TGTGCCTGGAGTGCGAATAGCGGGCCTTCCTACGAGCAGTACTTC. Protein product: CAWSANSGPSYEQYF. The chain employs TRBV30 and TRBJ2-7, with 7 bases lining up with TRBD2. V lost 1 base, J lost 1 base, and 7 bases stayed unmatched. Germline assignment: CDR1 GTSNPN and CDR2 SVGIG (reference sequence). This CDR3 comprises 15 residues. The full variable domain, rest sourced from reference TRBV30 and TRBJ2-7, is SQTIHQWPATLVQPVGSPLSLECTVEGTSNPNLYWYRQAAGRGLQLLFYSVGIGQISSEVPQNLSASRPQDRQFILSSKKLLLSDSGFYLCAWSANSGPSYEQYFGPGTRLTVT.

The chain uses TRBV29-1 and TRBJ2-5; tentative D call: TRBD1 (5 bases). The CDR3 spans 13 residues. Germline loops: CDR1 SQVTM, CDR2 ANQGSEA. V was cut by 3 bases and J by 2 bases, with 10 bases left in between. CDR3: CSVDIQGQETQYF. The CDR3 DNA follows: TGCAGCGTTGATATTCAGGGTCAAGAGACCCAGTACTTC. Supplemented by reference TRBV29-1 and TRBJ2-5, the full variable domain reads SAVISQKPSRDICQRGTSLTIQCQVDSQVTMMFWYRQQPGQSLTLIATANQGSEATYESGFVIDKFPISRPNLTFSTLTVSNMSPEDSSIYLCSVDIQGQETQYFGPGTRLLVL.